This TCR beta chain was obtained from a study of CD8 T cells in Susac syndrome. This CDR3 spans 12 amino acids. CDR1 and CDR2 from the germline V gene are MNHEY and SMNVEV (reference sequence). V was clipped by 4 bases and J by 8 bases, with 9 bases between them. Findings of the study overall: The study recognized that the number of individuals in its TCR sequencing and HLA analysis was relatively small.

The RNA, roughly 0.45 to 1 ug, was put through reverse transcription using random hexamers. The immunoSEQ assay covered 54 Vbeta and 13 Jbeta segments for CDR3. TCRdb recomputed calls from the immunoSEQ multiplex PCR reads with MiXCR, one row per CDR3 protein. The top ten hold approximately 0.12% of the sample, which has roughly 400,000 distinct CDR3 sequences, around 85% seen once. A word on this clonotype: Antigen: not known.

The CD8+ and CD4+ T cells were isolated magnetically using a negative isolation approach, whereas the TEMRA cells were enriched by FACS. This sequence was found in a human donor with multiple sclerosis. The sequencing sample was made of CD8+ T cells from PBMCs. The rearrangement joins TRBV27 to TRBJ2-1; D is ambiguous. The DNA for the CDR3 is TGTGCCAGCAGTTGGGGTAGCCATGAGCAGTTCTTC. It encodes CASSWGSHEQFF.